The next 15 T cell receptor beta chains were all read from a single sample in a study of monozygotic twins with inflammatory bowel disease. Following a re-call of the 5' RACE reads, TCRdb has one entry per CDR3 protein and lacks DNA. This repertoire includes 150,000 to 200,000 distinct CDR3 sequences. Sample: blood. These receptors all stem from a human donor with ulcerative colitis or Crohn's disease, or a healthy co-twin of an affected twin (not recorded which).

The V and J genes are TRBV6-2 or TRBV6-3 and TRBJ1-5; TCRdb's assignment of TRBD1 cannot be checked, as there is no DNA. The CDR3 has 16 amino acids. Germline CDR1 is MNHEY and CDR2 is SVGEGT. CDR3 amino acids: CASSYQGQSWNQPQHF.

The V gene is TRBV12-5, the J gene TRBJ2-3. The CDR3 length is 13 residues. CDR1 is LGHNT, CDR2 FRNRAP, per germline. The CDR3 reads CASGTDSTDTQYF.

The chain combines TRBV12-3 or TRBV12-4 with TRBJ2-2; checking the TCRdb D call of TRBD1 is not possible without DNA. The CDR3 has 16 amino acids. CDR3 sequence: CASSLPRPRWTGELFF.

The rearrangement uses TRBV7-9 and TRBJ2-6; TCRdb proposes TRBD1, but this gene call is untestable without DNA. This CDR3 is built from 15 residues. Per germline, CDR1 SEHNR and CDR2 FQNEAQ (reference sequence). This CDR3 reads CASSRTGFGANVLTF.

This chain uses TRBV7-8 with TRBJ2-2; the TCRdb D gene call, TRBD2, has no DNA to confirm it. Germline lookup yields CDR1 SGHVS and CDR2 FQNEAQ. This CDR3 region has 14 residues. CDR3 sequence: CASSLVRLAGELFF.

V gene TRBV18 combines with J gene TRBJ2-1. Germline V gene lookup returns CDR1 KGHSH and CDR2 LQKENI. There are 14 residues in the CDR3. The CDR3 is CASSPSGPNNEQFF.

J is TRBJ2-7 and V is TRBV7-8; the TCRdb call, TRBD1, lacks DNA for checking. The CDR3 is made up of 14 amino acids. Germline CDR1 and CDR2: SGHVS and FQNEAQ. CDR3 sequence: CASSARDSSYEQYF.

This CDR3 is CASSHARGGGTGELFF. The rearrangement uses TRBV4-2 and TRBJ2-2; TCRdb lists TRBD1, though no DNA is available to test this call. CDR3 length equals 16 residues. Germline values: CDR1 LGHNA, CDR2 YNFKEQ.

V gene TRBV12-3 or TRBV12-4 combines with J gene TRBJ2-1; TCRdb names TRBD1, which stays unverified in the absence of DNA. The CDR3 is 13 amino acids. CDR3 in amino acids: CASSPTGGNEQFF.

This sequence joins TRBV6-1 and TRBJ1-1; TCRdb names TRBD1, which stays unverified in the absence of DNA. CDR1 and CDR2 from the germline V gene are MNHNS and SASEGT. There are 15 residues in the CDR3. CDR3: CASKSVEGKGTEAFF.

The chain is built from TRBV5-1 and TRBJ2-1; no DNA is available, so the TRBD2 call from TCRdb remains unchecked. The CDR3 length is 16 residues. The germline V gene has CDR1 SGHRS and CDR2 YFSETQ. CDR3 loop: CASSLLAGGSYNEQFF.

J is TRBJ2-7 and V is TRBV27; TCRdb indicates TRBD1, and absent DNA this call remains unverified. This CDR3 spans 17 amino acids. Germline assignment: CDR1 MNHEY and CDR2 SMNVEV (reference sequence). The CDR3 loop reads CASSLGAVERFTYEQYF.

The chain couples TRBV20-1 to TRBJ2-5; without DNA, the TCRdb call of TRBD1 cannot be checked. From germline, CDR1 is DFQATT and CDR2 SNEGSKA (reference sequence). The CDR3 sequence is 14 residues long. The CDR3 region is CSAPPITGMETQYF.

The chain employs TRBV4-3 and TRBJ1-4. CDR3 length equals 14 residues. Germline V gene data show CDR1 as LGHNA and CDR2 as YSLEER. CDR3 protein: CASSPGTWNEKLFF.

The chain joins TRBV20-1 to TRBJ2-2; TCRdb calls TRBD1, which cannot be checked without DNA. The germline V gene has CDR1 DFQATT and CDR2 SNEGSKA (reference sequence). CDR3 size: 14 residues. This chain's CDR3 is CSALAGTGAGELFF.